The rows below give T cell receptor beta chains drawn from one sample of a study of T cell changes during pregnancy in multiple sclerosis. Sequencing used immunoSEQ multiplex PCR; TCRdb keeps in-frame clones, though not all of them. This sample carries about 59,000 clones, around 94% of them seen once, and the ten largest clones take 2.5%. The specimen comprised CD8+ T cells from peripheral blood mononuclear cells, sampled after pregnancy. These receptor sequences come from a female donor with multiple sclerosis, enrolled in a pregnancy study. Both conserved end residues are part of each CDR3. A D gene is named only where the DNA matches it firmly. Clone size is not always given. Where it is, it says once, few, many or a class for expanded clones.

clone size: .; V gene: TRBV13; J gene: TRBJ2-7; D gene: TRBD2; CDR3 DNA: TGTGCCAGCAGCCCCAAACCCGGGACTAGCGGGAGGGCCCCCTACGAGCAGTACTTC; CDR3 protein: CASSPKPGTSGRAPYEQYF
clone size: .; V gene: TRBV13; J gene: TRBJ2-1; D gene: .; CDR3 DNA: TGTGCCAGCAGCTTAGGGGTGGGAGCAACCTGGAATGAGCAGTTCTTC; CDR3 protein: CASSLGVGATWNEQFF
clone size: .; V gene: TRBV28; J gene: TRBJ2-7; D gene: TRBD2; CDR3 DNA: TGTGCCAGCAGTTTATTCTTTGGGGGACTAGCGGCAAGCTACGAGCAGTACTTC; CDR3 protein: CASSLFFGGLAASYEQYF
clone size: .; V gene: TRBV13; J gene: TRBJ2-5; D gene: .; CDR3 DNA: TGTGCCAGCAGCCCGGAGTCGGGGAAGACCCAGTACTTC; CDR3 protein: CASSPESGKTQYF
clone size: .; V gene: TRBV10-2; J gene: TRBJ2-1; D gene: .; CDR3 DNA: TGCGCCAGCAGTGACGGGACAGAGCAGTTCTTC; CDR3 protein: CASSDGTEQFF
clone size: once; V gene: TRBV7-8; J gene: TRBJ2-7; D gene: TRBD2; CDR3 DNA: TGTGCCAGCAGCCCGGGGGGTGGCTCCTACGAGCAGTACTTC; CDR3 protein: CASSPGGGSYEQYF
clone size: .; V gene: TRBV7-9; J gene: TRBJ1-1; D gene: TRBD1; CDR3 DNA: TGTGCCAGCAGCCCTCCCGGGACAGGGGGCACTGAAGCTTTCTTT; CDR3 protein: CASSPPGTGGTEAFF
clone size: few; V gene: TRBV9; J gene: TRBJ1-1; D gene: .; CDR3 DNA: TGTGCCAGCAGCCCTACAGCCCAGAACACTGAAGCTTTCTTT; CDR3 protein: CASSPTAQNTEAFF
clone size: .; V gene: TRBV27; J gene: TRBJ2-1; D gene: .; CDR3 DNA: TGTGCCAGCAGTTGGGTACGAGGCAATGAGCAGTTCTTC; CDR3 protein: CASSWVRGNEQFF
clone size: .; V gene: TRBV28; J gene: TRBJ1-4; D gene: TRBD1; CDR3 DNA: TGTGCCAGCAGTTCCCTCCCGGGACAGGGCCCTGGAGGGGAGGAAAAACTGTTTTTT; CDR3 protein: CASSSLPGQGPGGEEKLFF
clone size: .; V gene: TRBV27; J gene: TRBJ2-1; D gene: .; CDR3 DNA: TGTGCCAGCAGACTTGGTTCCTACAATGAGCAGTTCTTC; CDR3 protein: CASRLGSYNEQFF
clone size: once; V gene: TRBV28; J gene: TRBJ1-2; D gene: .; CDR3 DNA: TGTGCCAGCAGTTTACTTGGAGATTATGGCTACACCTTC; CDR3 protein: CASSLLGDYGYTF
clone size: .; V gene: TRBV7-2; J gene: TRBJ2-1; D gene: TRBD2; CDR3 DNA: TGTGCCAGCAGCTTAGCTAGCGGGGAATACAATGAGCAGTTCTTC; CDR3 protein: CASSLASGEYNEQFF
clone size: once; V gene: TRBV6-1; J gene: TRBJ1-3; D gene: .; CDR3 DNA: TGTGCCAGCAGGGGGATGACAGTACCTGGAAACACCATATATTTT; CDR3 protein: CASRGMTVPGNTIYF
clone size: .; V gene: TRBV27; J gene: TRBJ2-1; D gene: TRBD2; CDR3 DNA: TGTGCCAGCAGTTTAAAGGCTAGCGGGGAGCAGTTCTTC; CDR3 protein: CASSLKASGEQFF
clone size: .; V gene: TRBV18; J gene: TRBJ2-7; D gene: .; CDR3 DNA: TGTGCCAGCTCCACCGGAGTGGCTGCTTACGAGCAGTACTTC; CDR3 protein: CASSTGVAAYEQYF
clone size: .; V gene: TRBV5-1; J gene: TRBJ1-6; D gene: .; CDR3 DNA: TGCGCCAGCAGCTTGTACACCCTTAATTCACCCCTCCACTTT; CDR3 protein: CASSLYTLNSPLHF
clone size: once; V gene: TRBV13; J gene: TRBJ2-1; D gene: TRBD2; CDR3 DNA: TGTGCCAGCAGCTTAGGTAGCGGGAGTGGCTACAATGAGCAGTTCTTC; CDR3 protein: CASSLGSGSGYNEQFF
clone size: .; V gene: TRBV6-5; J gene: TRBJ2-7; D gene: TRBD1; CDR3 DNA: TGTGCCAGCAGACTACCAGGGGGCAAGGTGGACGAGCAGTACTTC; CDR3 protein: CASRLPGGKVDEQYF
clone size: .; V gene: TRBV7-9; J gene: TRBJ1-1; D gene: TRBD1; CDR3 DNA: TGTGCCAGCAGCATAGCTTCCAGGGGGCTGAACACTGAAGCTTTCTTT; CDR3 protein: CASSIASRGLNTEAFF
clone size: .; V gene: TRBV5-8; J gene: TRBJ2-7; D gene: TRBD1; CDR3 DNA: TGTGCCAGCAGCCAACCCGGGACAGGATCCTACGAGCAGTACTTC; CDR3 protein: CASSQPGTGSYEQYF
clone size: .; V gene: TRBV29-1; J gene: TRBJ2-1; D gene: .; CDR3 DNA: TGCAGCGTTGAAGATGTGGGGGGCTCCTACAATGAGCAGTTCTTC; CDR3 protein: CSVEDVGGSYNEQFF
clone size: .; V gene: TRBV4-3; J gene: TRBJ2-3; D gene: .; CDR3 DNA: TGCGCCAGCAGCCAAGATGGGGCGGGGTGGGGGGGCGATACGCAGTATTTT; CDR3 protein: CASSQDGAGWGGDTQYF
clone size: few; V gene: TRBV19; J gene: TRBJ2-1; D gene: .; CDR3 DNA: TGTGCCAGTAGTTCTCACCCAGCTACGGGCAATGAGCAGTTCTTC; CDR3 protein: CASSSHPATGNEQFF
clone size: once; V gene: TRBV9; J gene: TRBJ2-3; D gene: TRBD2; CDR3 DNA: TGTGCCAGCAGCCCCGGACTAGCGGGGGGCACAGATACGCAGTATTTT; CDR3 protein: CASSPGLAGGTDTQYF
clone size: .; V gene: TRBV23-1; J gene: TRBJ2-3; D gene: TRBD2; CDR3 DNA: TGCGCCAGCAGTCAATCGGGAACAGGGAAAGCGGGAGGATACTCGGATACGCAGTATTTT; CDR3 protein: CASSQSGTGKAGGYSDTQYF
clone size: .; V gene: TRBV27; J gene: TRBJ2-5; D gene: TRBD2; CDR3 DNA: TGTGCCAGCAGCAAAGGGTTGGACTGGGAGGGCCGCGGTTTTGAGACCCAGTACTTC; CDR3 protein: CASSKGLDWEGRGFETQYF
clone size: .; V gene: TRBV9; J gene: TRBJ1-4; D gene: TRBD1; CDR3 DNA: TGTGCCAGCAGCGATCACAGGGGGCGTCTAGGGGCAACTAATGAAAAACTGTTTTTT; CDR3 protein: CASSDHRGRLGATNEKLFF
clone size: medium-sized; V gene: TRBV7-8; J gene: TRBJ1-5; D gene: .; CDR3 DNA: TGTGCCAGCAGCTTACAGGGTACATTCGATCAGCCCCAGCATTTT; CDR3 protein: CASSLQGTFDQPQHF
clone size: once; V gene: TRBV19; J gene: TRBJ2-3; D gene: TRBD1; CDR3 DNA: TGTGCCAGTATAGGACAGGGTCCTAACACAGATACGCAGTATTTT; CDR3 protein: CASIGQGPNTDTQYF
clone size: .; V gene: TRBV19; J gene: TRBJ2-7; D gene: TRBD2; CDR3 DNA: TGTGCCAGTACAACTAGCGGGAGTCACGAGCAGTACTTC; CDR3 protein: CASTTSGSHEQYF
clone size: .; V gene: TRBV7-8; J gene: TRBJ2-7; D gene: TRBD1; CDR3 DNA: TGTGCCAGCAGCCTGAGGACAGGGGCATCCTACGAGCAGTACTTC; CDR3 protein: CASSLRTGASYEQYF
clone size: .; V gene: TRBV4-2; J gene: TRBJ2-3; D gene: .; CDR3 DNA: TGTGCCAGCAGTCCCCGAGAGGCGACCTTCACAGATACGCAGTATTTT; CDR3 protein: CASSPREATFTDTQYF
clone size: many; V gene: TRBV28; J gene: TRBJ2-5; D gene: TRBD2; CDR3 DNA: TGTGCCAGCAGTCCACCCGGGGGGGGCGGGGAGACCCAGTACTTC; CDR3 protein: CASSPPGGGGETQYF
clone size: .; V gene: TRBV4-1; J gene: TRBJ1-1; D gene: .; CDR3 DNA: TGCGCCAGCAGCCAGGGCGCCCTCGGCTTGGGCACTGAAGCTTTCTTT; CDR3 protein: CASSQGALGLGTEAFF
clone size: .; V gene: TRBV11-2; J gene: TRBJ2-7; D gene: .; CDR3 DNA: TGTGCCAGCAGAGGGGCATCCTACGAGCAGTACTTC; CDR3 protein: CASRGASYEQYF
clone size: .; V gene: TRBV2; J gene: TRBJ2-2; D gene: .; CDR3 DNA: TGTGCCAGCAGGCCGGGAGCCGGGGAGCTGTTTTTT; CDR3 protein: CASRPGAGELFF
clone size: .; V gene: TRBV27; J gene: TRBJ2-7; D gene: TRBD2; CDR3 DNA: TGTGCCAGCAGTTTCGGACTAGCGGGTGACGAGCAGTACTTC; CDR3 protein: CASSFGLAGDEQYF
clone size: .; V gene: TRBV14; J gene: TRBJ2-7; D gene: TRBD1; CDR3 DNA: TGTGCCAGCAGCCAAGATCGCTCGGGACAGTCCTACGAGCAGTACTTC; CDR3 protein: CASSQDRSGQSYEQYF
clone size: .; V gene: TRBV19; J gene: TRBJ1-2; D gene: .; CDR3 DNA: TGTGCCAGTAGTATAGGCCTAGGCAGAATCGATGGCTACACCTTC; CDR3 protein: CASSIGLGRIDGYTF
clone size: .; V gene: TRBV7-9; J gene: TRBJ2-7; D gene: .; CDR3 DNA: TGTGCCAGCAGCCCCCGAGGTGGCGCGACCTACGAGCAGTACTTC; CDR3 protein: CASSPRGGATYEQYF
clone size: .; V gene: TRBV27; J gene: TRBJ2-7; D gene: .; CDR3 DNA: TGTGCCAGCAGTTTATCGGAGAAGTGGGGACGGGGGTACGAGCAGTACTTC; CDR3 protein: CASSLSEKWGRGYEQYF
clone size: .; V gene: TRBV19; J gene: TRBJ1-1; D gene: .; CDR3 DNA: TGTGCCAGTAGTATAACTATCAGTATCACTGAAGCTTTCTTT; CDR3 protein: CASSITISITEAFF
clone size: few; V gene: TRBV28; J gene: TRBJ1-1; D gene: .; CDR3 DNA: TGTGCCACCCGTTTGGAGGTAAACACTGAAGCTTTCTTT; CDR3 protein: CATRLEVNTEAFF
clone size: .; V gene: TRBV28; J gene: TRBJ2-7; D gene: TRBD1; CDR3 DNA: TGTGCCAGCAGTTTACGGGGACAGGGACCCTACGAGCAGTACTTC; CDR3 protein: CASSLRGQGPYEQYF
clone size: .; V gene: TRBV9; J gene: TRBJ2-1; D gene: TRBD2; CDR3 DNA: TGTGCCAGCAGCGTAGCGGGGGGGGCCAATGAGCAGTTCTTC; CDR3 protein: CASSVAGGANEQFF
clone size: .; V gene: TRBV2; J gene: TRBJ2-3; D gene: TRBD2; CDR3 DNA: TGTGCCAGCAGACTAGCGGGAGGGCCGAATAAATGGAGCACAGATACGCAGTATTTT; CDR3 protein: CASRLAGGPNKWSTDTQYF
clone size: .; V gene: TRBV6-5; J gene: TRBJ2-7; D gene: TRBD1; CDR3 DNA: TGTGCCAGCAGTTACTCCGACAGGGCCTCGGAGCAGTACTTC; CDR3 protein: CASSYSDRASEQYF
clone size: .; V gene: TRBV5-1; J gene: TRBJ2-2; D gene: TRBD2; CDR3 DNA: TGCGCCAGCAGCACACCCGGGACTAGGCTCGCCGGGGAGCTGTTTTTT; CDR3 protein: CASSTPGTRLAGELFF